Listed here are 25 T cell receptor beta chains from one sample, sequenced in a study of CD8+ T cells in alopecia areata (dated by TCRdb to the late 2010s). Receptors were amplified or captured by the immunoSEQ multiplex PCR assay. RNA was extracted from all samples and reverse transcribed into cDNA, which served as template for TCR sequencing. TCRdb holds this immuneACCESS table with in-frame rearrangements only. Some clones are missing; in checked studies, unresolved V genes explain under half, and the rest has no known cause. For this sample there are around 190,000 clones; around 66% appear just once. The ten largest clones represent around 4.2% of the sample. The time point label, read with the paper, signifies: about four weeks on oral tofacitinib. In light of the paper, this sample's treatment or condition label describes: oral pan-JAK inhibitor, 5-10 mg twice daily. This sample comprised CD4+ T cells sorted from blood, obtained at week 4, from a patient treated with tofacitinib. These receptors were obtained from a human donor with alopecia areata.

The chain joins TRBV6-5 to TRBJ2-5, with TRBD2 identical over 8 bases. V was clipped by 8 bases and J by 2 bases; unmatched bases: 4. Germline V gene sequence: CDR1 MNHEY, CDR2 SVGAGI. The CDR3 has 13 residues. This chain's CDR3 is CASGSGDQETQYF. The CDR3 nucleotides read TGTGCCAGCGGTAGCGGGGATCAAGAGACCCAGTACTTC.

This chain joins TRBV9 and TRBJ2-7; no definite D call. V lost 0 bases, J lost 0 bases, and 10 bases lay in between. The length of the CDR3 is 15 residues. Germline V gives CDR1 SGDLS, CDR2 YYNGEE. The CDR3 nucleotides read TGTGCCAGCAGCGTAGGGACCTTGAGCTCCTACGAGCAGTACTTC. It translates to CASSVGTLSSYEQYF.

The V gene is TRBV28, the J gene TRBJ2-1; D is uncertain. V lost 6 bases and J 0 bases, leaving 9 bases between the germline ends. CDR1 is MDHEN and CDR2 is SYDVKM in the germline V gene. CDR3 length: 14 amino acids. The CDR3 spells CASRGSSSYNEQFF. The DNA of the CDR3 is TGTGCCAGCAGGGGGTCGAGCTCCTACAATGAGCAGTTCTTC.

The chain is built from TRBV5-1 and TRBJ1-1; possibly TRBD1 for D (6 bases). This CDR3 spans 14 amino acids. Trimming left V 4 bases short and J 1 base short, with 11 bases between. Germline V gene data show CDR1 as SGHRS and CDR2 as YFSETQ. The CDR3 loop reads CASSVGHQNTEAFF. In nucleotides, the CDR3 is TGCGCCAGCAGCGTGGGACATCAGAACACTGAAGCTTTCTTT. Drawing the rest from reference TRBV5-1 and TRBJ1-1, the complete variable domain is KAGVTQTPRYLIKTRGQQVTLSCSPISGHRSVSWYQQTPGQGLQFLFEYFSETQRNKGNFPGRFSGRQFSNSRSEMNVSTLELGDSALYLCASSVGHQNTEAFFGQGTRLTVV.

This sequence joins TRBV11-2 and TRBJ1-5; 7 bases match TRBD1. Losses at the gene ends were 5 bases for V and 2 bases for J; bases not matched to a gene: 3. The germline gives CDR1 SGHAT, CDR2 FQNNGV. This CDR3 is 14 amino acids long. Here the CDR3 reads CASSVDRGNQPQHF. The CDR3 coding sequence is TGTGCCAGCAGCGTCGACAGGGGCAATCAGCCCCAGCATTTT.

This clone was seen more than once but under ten times. V gene TRBV27 combines with J gene TRBJ2-4; 9 positions match TRBD2. With V trimmed by 5 bases and J by 0 bases, 11 bases remained unmatched. The germline V gene has CDR1 MNHEY and CDR2 SMNVEV (reference sequence). This CDR3 spans 18 amino acids. Written as DNA, the CDR3 is TGTGCCAGCAGTCCGATACAATGGACTAGCGTAGCCAAAAACATTCAGTACTTC. Encoded protein: CASSPIQWTSVAKNIQYF.

The chain has TRBV5-6 and TRBJ2-5; D gene uncertain. The germline V gene encodes CDR1 SGHDT and CDR2 YYEEEE. This CDR3 is built from 14 residues. V lost 0 bases and J lost 4, with 10 bases in between. The DNA for the CDR3 is TGTGCCAGCAGCTTGGGACCCACGGGAGAGACCCAGTACTTC. Its translation: CASSLGPTGETQYF.

The chain uses TRBV29-1 and TRBJ2-7; D uncertain. There are 13 residues in the CDR3. V was cut by 5 bases and J by 6 bases, with 17 bases left in between. CDR1 is SQVTM and CDR2 is ANQGSEA in the germline V gene. The CDR3 DNA is TGCAGCGTTAAGGGCCCCATGGTTTTCGAGCAGTACTTC. Its translation is CSVKGPMVFEQYF.

This clone was counted between two and nine times. The chain has TRBV7-2 and TRBJ2-1, with no clear D. The V and J ends lost 2 bases and 0 bases respectively, with 5 bases between them. The V gene's germline CDR1 is SGHTA and CDR2 FQGNSA. CDR3 length: 14 residues. CDR3 bases: TGTGCCAGCAGCTTATCGGGCTCCTACAATGAGCAGTTCTTC. This translates into CASSLSGSYNEQFF.

The chain combines TRBV5-1 with TRBJ1-5, with D perhaps matching TRBD1 (6 bases). Germline CDR1 SGHRS, CDR2 YFSETQ. CDR3 size: 14 residues. Trimming removed 0 bases from V and 6 bases from J, with 10 bases in between. The CDR3 spells CASSLAMGAQPQHF. CDR3 nucleotides: TGCGCCAGCAGCTTGGCTATGGGGGCTCAGCCCCAGCATTTT. Together with reference TRBV5-1 and TRBJ1-5, the CDR3 gives the full variable domain: KAGVTQTPRYLIKTRGQQVTLSCSPISGHRSVSWYQQTPGQGLQFLFEYFSETQRNKGNFPGRFSGRQFSNSRSEMNVSTLELGDSALYLCASSLAMGAQPQHFGDGTRLSIL.

V is TRBV5-6 and J is TRBJ1-2, with D hard to call. Trimming cost V 4 bases and J 2 bases, with 12 bases left between them. The CDR3 length is 14 residues. Germline CDR1 is SGHDT and CDR2 is YYEEEE. CDR3 DNA sequence: TGTGCCAGCAGCCGTAAAGAGCTAAACTATGGCTACACCTTC. This translates into CASSRKELNYGYTF.

There are a few counts of this clone. This chain joins TRBV5-4 and TRBJ2-4, with 9 bases lining up with TRBD1. The CDR3 loop spans 15 amino acids. Trimming at V came to 4 bases and at J to 3 bases, leaving 5 bases not matched to a gene. The germline V gene encodes CDR1 SGHNT and CDR2 YYREEE (reference sequence). Written as DNA, the CDR3 is TGTGCCAGCAGCCTGGGACAGGGAGGCAAAAACATTCAGTACTTC. Protein: CASSLGQGGKNIQYF.

This clone has more than one count but fewer than ten. The V call is TRBV29-1, the J call TRBJ1-2, with D uncertain. V was cut by 6 bases and J by 3 bases, with 11 bases left in between. CDR3 length: 12 residues. CDR1 and CDR2 (germline): SQVTM, ANQGSEA. The CDR3 loop is CSVRSLDYGYTF. CDR3 DNA sequence: TGCAGCGTGCGGTCCCTAGACTATGGCTACACCTTC.

There are a few counts of this clone. The chain links TRBV5-1 to TRBJ2-5, with a possible D match to TRBD2 (5 bases). V dropped 1 base and J dropped 5 bases, with 12 bases sitting between them. The CDR3 spans 14 residues. The V gene's germline CDR1 is SGHRS and CDR2 YFSETQ. The DNA of the CDR3 is TGCGCCAGCAGCTTGATTCCGGGGTTGGAGACCCAGTACTTC. Protein sequence: CASSLIPGLETQYF. Full variable domain (rest looked up from reference TRBV5-1 and TRBJ2-5): KAGVTQTPRYLIKTRGQQVTLSCSPISGHRSVSWYQQTPGQGLQFLFEYFSETQRNKGNFPGRFSGRQFSNSRSEMNVSTLELGDSALYLCASSLIPGLETQYFGPGTRLLVL.

Concerning this clone: Other DNA sequences in this specimen translate into the identical CDR3. The chain is built from TRBV5-6 and TRBJ1-5, with no clear D. Germline V CDR1 and CDR2: SGHDT, YYEEEE. CDR3 length: 15 amino acids. The V gene lost 2 bases and the J gene lost 3 bases, with 12 bases spanning the gap. CDR3 loop: CASSLGQLSNQPQHF. CDR3 coding DNA: TGTGCCAGCAGCTTAGGGCAGTTATCCAATCAGCCCCAGCATTTT.

CDR3 nucleotide sequence: TGTGCCAGCAGCCCCAAGGGTGGGACTAGCGTTTTAACTGAGCAGTTCTTC. Amino acids: CASSPKGGTSVLTEQFF. This chain uses TRBV7-3 with TRBJ2-1, with 10 nucleotides matching TRBD2. The CDR3 spans 17 residues. The trim removed 5 bases at V and 9 bases at J, leaving 16 bases unmatched. The germline CDR1 and CDR2 sequences are SGHTA and FQGTGA.

The V gene is TRBV5-1, the J gene TRBJ2-2, with D perhaps TRBD1 (6 bases). The V and J ends lost 6 bases and 4 bases respectively, with 7 bases between them. The CDR3 has 12 residues. Germline V gene lookup returns CDR1 SGHRS and CDR2 YFSETQ. The CDR3, as DNA: TGCGCCAGCAACAGGGCCACCGGGGAGCTGTTTTTT. This codes for CASNRATGELFF.

The sample holds a few counts of this clone. The chain carries TRBV29-1 and TRBJ1-4, with D perhaps TRBD1 (6 bases). Germline lookup yields CDR1 SQVTM and CDR2 ANQGSEA. The CDR3 spans 14 residues. The V end was cut by 3 bases, the J end by 7 bases, with 15 bases between. CDR3 nucleotide sequence: TGCAGCGTTGATCCGGAAGGGGGTTCTGAAAAACTGTTTTTT. Protein sequence: CSVDPEGGSEKLFF.

The chain couples TRBV9 to TRBJ2-6; D not resolved. Germline CDR1 and CDR2: SGDLS and YYNGEE. This CDR3 contains 13 residues. V was clipped by 4 bases and J by 7 bases, with 9 bases between them. CDR3 coding DNA: TGTGCCAGCAGCTCTTACGTAGCCAACGTCCTGACTTTC. Encoded protein: CASSSYVANVLTF.

V is TRBV7-2 and J is TRBJ1-2; no clear D. The germline V and J ends were trimmed by 5 bases and 7 bases, with 11 bases remaining between them. This CDR3 contains 12 residues. The germline V gene encodes CDR1 SGHTA and CDR2 FQGNSA. The CDR3 protein is CASSPRIGGYTF. The CDR3 DNA sequence: TGTGCCAGCAGCCCTAGGATAGGTGGCTACACCTTC.

The chain has TRBV4-1 and TRBJ2-2, with TRBD1 matching over 12 bases. V was clipped by 5 bases and J by 8 bases; unmatched bases: 6. The CDR3 length is 15 residues. CDR1 and CDR2 (germline): MGHRA, YSYEKL. CDR3 protein: CASSWGQGAFGELFF. CDR3 bases: TGCGCCAGCAGCTGGGGACAGGGGGCGTTTGGGGAGCTGTTTTTT.

The chain carries TRBV2 and TRBJ1-2; 11 bases map to TRBD1. Trimming took 5 bases from V and 3 from J; bases not matched to a gene: 5. The CDR3 length is 15 residues. Germline CDR1 SNHLY, CDR2 FYNNEI. The CDR3 loop is CASSLDRGQDYGYTF. The CDR3 DNA reads as TGTGCCAGCAGTTTGGACAGGGGGCAGGACTATGGCTACACCTTC.

The J gene is TRBJ2-5, the V gene TRBV5-4; D call uncertain. V dropped 2 bases and J dropped 5 bases, with 10 bases sitting between them. CDR3 length equals 13 residues. Germline V gives CDR1 SGHNT, CDR2 YYREEE (reference sequence). CDR3 protein: CASSFGPLETQYF. The CDR3 nucleotides read TGTGCCAGCAGCTTTGGACCTTTGGAGACCCAGTACTTC.

This rearrangement joins TRBV7-2 to TRBJ2-5, with D perhaps TRBD1 or TRBD2 (6 bases each). V dropped 1 base and J dropped 5 bases, with 14 bases sitting between them. Germline values: CDR1 SGHTA, CDR2 FQGNSA. CDR3 size: 15 residues. The CDR3 sequence: CASSLGRGALETQYF. The CDR3 nucleotides are TGTGCCAGCAGCTTAGGGAGGGGGGCCCTCGAGACCCAGTACTTC.

This sequence joins TRBV29-1 and TRBJ1-2; D gene ambiguous. Germline CDR1 is SQVTM and CDR2 is ANQGSEA. This CDR3 is built from 12 residues. The CDR3 loop is CSVEGTNYGYTF. CDR3 DNA: TGCAGTGTGGAGGGAACCAACTATGGCTACACCTTC. Supplemented by reference TRBV29-1 and TRBJ1-2, the full variable domain reads SAVISQKPSRDICQRGTSLTIQCQVDSQVTMMFWYRQQPGQSLTLIATANQGSEATYESGFVIDKFPISRPNLTFSTLTVSNMSPEDSSIYLCSVEGTNYGYTFGSGTRLTVV.